The 22 T cell receptor beta chains given below trace back to one sample, sequenced in a study of shared clonotypes between healthy human individuals. The naive CD8 subset, CD45RO-negative cells positively selected for CCR7, excluded terminally differentiated effector memory CD45RA+ cells. Generated by immunoSEQ multiplex PCR, the TCRdb table keeps only in-frame clones and is missing some. Of 1.5 million to 2.5 million clones listed, about 95% are singletons. Material for sequencing was naive CD8+ T cells sorted from blood. These TCRs come from a man aged 18-30 years in good health.

The genes are TRBV18 and TRBJ1-1; weak D call: TRBD1 (5 bases). The V gene's germline CDR1 is KGHSH and CDR2 LQKENI. The CDR3 loop spans 15 amino acids. V was pared by 0 bases and J by 5 bases, with 13 bases between. CDR3 sequence reads: CASSPPSGRGTEAFF. The CDR3 DNA follows: TGTGCCAGCTCACCACCCTCAGGGAGAGGGACTGAAGCTTTCTTT.

The gene calls are TRBV11-3 and TRBJ1-1; TRBD1 might be the D (5 bases). Trimming shortened V by 2 bases and J by 7 bases, and 11 bases separated the two germline ends. Germline lookup yields CDR1 SGHNT and CDR2 YENEEA. There are 13 residues in the CDR3. The CDR3 region is CASSLFVGDEAFF. The CDR3 DNA follows: TGTGCCAGCAGCTTATTCGTGGGGGATGAAGCTTTCTTT.

This clone was seen just once. The chain uses TRBV11-2 and TRBJ1-1; 9 bases line up with TRBD1. The V gene end was trimmed by 1 base and the J gene end by 6 bases; junction bases not matched to a gene: 6. The germline V gene has CDR1 SGHAT and CDR2 FQNNGV. This CDR3 has 15 amino acids. The CDR3 coding sequence is TGTGCCAGCAGCTTAGTTGGGACAGGGAGGGCTGAAGCTTTCTTT. Its protein is CASSLVGTGRAEAFF.

The genes are TRBV11-2 and TRBJ2-1, with D possibly called TRBD1 or TRBD2 (6 bases each). Trimming took off 1 base at V and 6 bases at J, with 13 bases between the two ends. This CDR3 is built from 15 residues. Germline values: CDR1 SGHAT, CDR2 FQNNGV. The DNA of the CDR3 is TGTGCCAGCAGCTTAGGAGGGGGGCCGATCAATGAGCAGTTCTTC. Translated: CASSLGGGPINEQFF.

This chain joins TRBV7-9 and TRBJ2-1; TRBD2 matches at 8 bases. V lost 1 base to trimming and J lost 4 bases; unmatched junction nucleotides: 12. Germline CDR1 reads SEHNR; CDR2 reads FQNEAQ (reference sequence). This CDR3 is 18 amino acids long. DNA for the CDR3: TGTGCCAGCAGCTTAGATGCCAAATTAGCGGGGACATACAATGAGCAGTTCTTC. Protein product: CASSLDAKLAGTYNEQFF.

This rearrangement joins TRBV29-1 to TRBJ2-1; D tentatively reads TRBD1 or TRBD2 (5 bases each). CDR3 length equals 14 residues. The ends were cut back, 7 bases at V and 0 bases at J, with 13 bases in the middle. Germline-derived CDR1 and CDR2 are SQVTM and ANQGSEA. The CDR3 reads CSAMGDSSYNEQFF. CDR3 nucleotide sequence: TGCAGCGCTATGGGAGACAGCTCCTACAATGAGCAGTTCTTC.

The chain recombines TRBV10-3 with TRBJ2-7; 11 bases match TRBD2. From germline, CDR1 is ENHRY and CDR2 SYGVKD. J was trimmed by 3 bases and V by 2 bases; bases with no gene match: 6. This CDR3 comprises 16 residues. CDR3 sequence (DNA): TGTGCCATCAGTGAGCGCACTAGCGGGAGAGGCTACGAGCAGTACTTC. It translates to CAISERTSGRGYEQYF.

The chain couples TRBV10-2 to TRBJ1-5; D unclear. CDR1 is WSHSY, CDR2 SAAADI, per germline. V lost 0 bases and J lost 4, with 13 bases in between. The CDR3 is 16 amino acids. CDR3 amino acids: CASSESVEGRNQPQHF. In nucleotides, the CDR3 is TGCGCCAGCAGTGAGTCGGTTGAGGGAAGAAATCAGCCCCAGCATTTT.

The rearrangement uses TRBV15 and TRBJ2-5, with 8 bases identical to TRBD2. CDR3 size: 15 residues. CDR1 and CDR2 (germline): LNHNV, YYDKDF (reference sequence). The junction had 6 bases not matched to a gene; V was cut back by 4 bases and J by 2 bases. The CDR3 protein is CATSNRTSPQETQYF. CDR3 sequence (DNA): TGTGCCACCAGCAACCGGACTAGCCCTCAAGAGACCCAGTACTTC.

V usage is TRBV4-1 and J usage is TRBJ1-2; 10 bases align to TRBD1. Germline loops: CDR1 MGHRA, CDR2 YSYEKL. The junction had 5 bases not matched to a gene; V was cut back by 4 bases and J by 3 bases. The CDR3 consists of 15 residues. CDR3 loop: CASSPTGTGDYGYTF. For the CDR3, the DNA is TGCGCCAGCAGCCCGACCGGGACAGGGGACTATGGCTACACCTTC.

This sequence joins TRBV19 and TRBJ1-1; D ambiguous. Trimming pared 6 bases from V and 0 bases from J, leaving 8 bases between. Per the germline V gene, CDR1 is LNHDA and CDR2 is SQIVND (reference sequence). The CDR3 length is 13 residues. CDR3 bases: TGTGCCAGTAGCCCACGAGTGAACACTGAAGCTTTCTTT. As protein: CASSPRVNTEAFF.

The V gene is TRBV2, the J gene TRBJ2-1; D gene unclear. Germline CDR1 and CDR2: SNHLY and FYNNEI. V was clipped by 7 bases and J by 8 bases, with 21 bases between them. The CDR3 has 15 residues. CDR3 protein: CASTDEPYSTYEQFF. The DNA for the CDR3 is TGTGCCAGCACCGACGAACCATATTCGACCTATGAGCAGTTCTTC.

This rearrangement joins TRBV7-8 to TRBJ2-7; a possible D gene is TRBD1 (8 bases). The CDR3 extends over 15 amino acids. V was shortened by 1 base and J by 0 bases, with 10 bases between the two germline ends. The germline gives CDR1 SGHVS, CDR2 FQNEAQ. The CDR3 DNA reads as TGTGCCAGCAGCTTAGACAGGGGGGGCTCCTACGAGCAGTACTTC. It specifies CASSLDRGGSYEQYF. Together with reference TRBV7-8 and TRBJ2-7, the CDR3 gives the full variable domain: GAGVSQSPRYKVAKRGQDVALRCDPISGHVSLFWYQQALGQGPEFLTYFQNEAQLDKSGLPSDRFFAERPEGSVSTLKIQRTQQEDSAVYLCASSLDRGGSYEQYFGPGTRLTVT.

This clone was detected a few times. The rearrangement joins TRBV7-6 to TRBJ2-7, with unresolved D. The germline CDR1 and CDR2 sequences are SGHVS and FNYEAQ. Trimming took 1 base from V and 0 from J, leaving 4 bases between them. CDR3 size: 13 residues. CDR3 residues: CASSLEFSYEQYF. CDR3 DNA sequence: TGTGCCAGCAGCTTAGAGTTCTCCTACGAGCAGTACTTC.

The rearrangement links TRBV15 to TRBJ2-7; perhaps TRBD2 as D (7 bases). This CDR3 spans 14 amino acids. Germline-derived CDR1 and CDR2 are LNHNV and YYDKDF (reference sequence). V was cut by 8 bases and J by 6 bases, with 20 bases left in between. The CDR3 nucleotides are TGTGCCACCCGCCCGGGGGGCGCTGAATCCGAGCAGTACTTC. Its translation: CATRPGGAESEQYF.

A remark on this clone: Other nucleotide sequences from this sample produce the same CDR3. The chain carries TRBV6-5 and TRBJ1-6, with D unclear. This CDR3 is built from 13 residues. The germline V gene has CDR1 MNHEY and CDR2 SVGAGI. Trimming left V 2 bases short and J 7 bases short, with 6 bases between. DNA for the CDR3: TGTGCCAGCAGTTACGCGGGGAATTCACCCCTCCACTTT. Encoded protein: CASSYAGNSPLHF.

On this clone: This same CDR3 is encoded by further DNA sequences in the sample. The chain links TRBV5-4 to TRBJ2-2; TRBD1 is a possible D gene (5 bases). Trimming took off 4 bases at V and 6 bases at J, with 7 bases between the two ends. The length of the CDR3 is 12 residues. CDR1 is SGHNT and CDR2 is YYREEE in the germline V gene (reference sequence). In nucleotides, the CDR3 is TGTGCCAGCAGCCAGGGATCCGGGGAGCTGTTTTTT. This encodes CASSQGSGELFF. The full variable domain, rest sourced from reference TRBV5-4 and TRBJ2-2, is ETGVTQSPTHLIKTRGQQVTLRCSSQSGHNTVSWYQQALGQGPQFIFQYYREEENGRGNFPPRFSGLQFPNYSSELNVNALELDDSALYLCASSQGSGELFFGEGSRLTVL.

About this clone: The sample carries other DNA sequences with the same CDR3. This chain uses TRBV11-2 with TRBJ1-2; 11 bases agree with TRBD1. Germline CDR1 SGHAT, CDR2 FQNNGV. The CDR3 has 14 amino acids. V shed 3 bases and J 4 bases; nucleotides not matched to a gene: 1. CDR3: CASSFGTGGYGYTF. In nucleotides, the CDR3 is TGTGCCAGCAGCTTTGGGACAGGGGGCTATGGCTACACCTTC. Using reference TRBV11-2 and TRBJ1-2 for the parts outside the CDR3, the full variable domain is EAGVAQSPRYKIIEKRQSVAFWCNPISGHATLYWYQQILGQGPKLLIQFQNNGVVDDSQLPKDRFSAERLKGVDSTLKIQPAKLEDSAVYLCASSFGTGGYGYTFGSGTRLTVV.

The CDR3 DNA reads TGTGCCAGCAGCCGCCAAGCCGGGACAGGGGTCTACTATGGCTACACCTTC. Its translation is CASSRQAGTGVYYGYTF. The chain couples TRBV11-2 to TRBJ1-2; 10 positions match TRBD1. With 5 bases clipped from V and 3 bases from J, the junction kept 12 bases outside the gene matches. There are 17 residues in the CDR3. Germline V gives CDR1 SGHAT, CDR2 FQNNGV.

J is TRBJ2-7 and V is TRBV25-1; no clear D gene. The CDR3 consists of 13 residues. Trimming pared 2 bases from V and 3 bases from J, leaving 8 bases between. Germline CDR1 is MGHDK and CDR2 is SYGVNS. CDR3 in amino acids: CASSEGRVYEQYF. CDR3 coding DNA: TGTGCCAGCAGTGAAGGACGGGTCTACGAGCAGTACTTC.

V is TRBV2 and J is TRBJ2-5, with D perhaps TRBD2 (6 bases). Trimming took 6 bases from V and 2 from J, leaving 13 bases between them. Germline lookup yields CDR1 SNHLY and CDR2 FYNNEI. CDR3 size: 14 residues. The CDR3 loop reads CASRVAGRQETQYF. CDR3 bases: TGTGCCAGCAGGGTCGCGGGACGACAAGAGACCCAGTACTTC.

The chain is built from TRBV6-1 and TRBJ2-7; D might be TRBD1 or TRBD2, each matching 5 bases. Germline V gene data show CDR1 as MNHNS and CDR2 as SASEGT. The CDR3 spans 15 residues. V was trimmed by 5 bases and J by 2 bases, leaving 16 bases between them. CDR3 sequence reads: CASSPGLRDPYEQYF. DNA of the CDR3: TGTGCCAGCAGTCCGGGGTTACGGGACCCCTACGAGCAGTACTTC.